This T cell receptor beta chain was retrieved from a study of CD8+ T cells in alopecia areata. As for the study in general: A regimen of oral tofacitinib, 5 to 10 mg twice daily, was given to treated patients. For 6 to 18 months, tofacitinib was taken, and 6 months off drug followed.

Germline V CDR1 and CDR2: MNHEY, SVGAGI. V shed 3 bases and J shed 2 bases, with 13 bases lying between them. The CDR3 contains 15 residues. Details on this clone: No antigen is known for it.

Samples from alopecia areata patients were lesional scalp punch biopsies and peripheral blood. Study-wide points: Sequenced scalp T cells also include alphabeta T cells resident in normal skin. Higher clonality and more expanded CD8+ clones appeared in lesional than normal scalp.

RNA, once extracted, was reverse transcribed into cDNA for use as the sequencing template. The repertoire was sequenced with immunoSEQ multiplex PCR; TCRdb's copy has only in-frame clones and lacks some. The repertoire holds approximately 12,000 clones, with approximately 55% as singletons. The TCR sequence derives from a human donor with alopecia areata. Input material: skin. The gene calls are TRBV6-5 and TRBJ1-2; D unclear. In DNA, the CDR3 is TGTGCCAGCAGTTATTGGACGGACGCGAACTATGGCTACACCTTC. Its translation: CASSYWTDANYGYTF.